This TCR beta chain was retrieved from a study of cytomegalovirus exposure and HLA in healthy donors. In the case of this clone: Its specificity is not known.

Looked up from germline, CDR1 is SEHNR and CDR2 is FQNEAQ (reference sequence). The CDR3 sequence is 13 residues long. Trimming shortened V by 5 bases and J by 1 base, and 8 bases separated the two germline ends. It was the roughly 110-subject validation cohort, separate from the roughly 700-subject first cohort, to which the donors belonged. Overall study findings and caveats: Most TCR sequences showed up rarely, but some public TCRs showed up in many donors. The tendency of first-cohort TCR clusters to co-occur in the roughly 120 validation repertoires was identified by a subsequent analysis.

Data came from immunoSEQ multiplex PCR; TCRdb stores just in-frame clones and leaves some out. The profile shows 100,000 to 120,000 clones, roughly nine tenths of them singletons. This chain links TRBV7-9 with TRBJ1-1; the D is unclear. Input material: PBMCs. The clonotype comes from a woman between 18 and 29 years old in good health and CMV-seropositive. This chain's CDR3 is CASSPTENTEAFF. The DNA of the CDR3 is TGTGCCAGCAGCCCTACAGAGAACACTGAAGCTTTCTTT. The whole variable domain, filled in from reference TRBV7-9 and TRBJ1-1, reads DTGVSQNPRHKITKRGQNVTFRCDPISEHNRLYWYRQTLGQGPEFLTYFQNEAQLEKSRLLSDRFSAERPKGSFSTLEIQRTEQGDSAMYLCASSPTENTEAFFGQGTRLTVV.